There are many counts of the clone carrying this T cell receptor (beta chain). Trimming cost V 4 bases and J 10 bases; bases outside gene matches: 8. Germline V gene data show CDR1 as SGHTS and CDR2 as YDEGEE. The CDR3 is made up of 13 amino acids. Individual cDNA molecules carried attached unique molecular identifiers. One entry per CDR3 protein results from TCRdb running MiXCR on the 5' RACE reads. The sample has about 59,000 distinct CDR3 sequences, over 10% seen once. This specimen comes from a study of early T cells in non-severe SARS-CoV-2 infection. Whole-study context: The chains were unpaired, and the sequenced material was bulk RNA from unsorted whole blood.

Sequences were obtained from whole blood. This TCR came from an adult who was a healthcare worker with PCR-confirmed SARS-CoV-2 infection or an uninfected control (not recorded which). The genes are TRBV5-8 and TRBJ1-1; 9 nucleotides agree with TRBD1. Here the CDR3 reads CASSEGQGPRAFF. The CDR3 region has the DNA TGTGCCAGCAGCGAGGGACAGGGCCCCAGAGCTTTCTTT. Based on the CDR3 plus reference TRBV5-8 and TRBJ1-1, the full variable domain is EAGVTQSPTHLIKTRGQQATLRCSPISGHTSVYWYQQALGLGLQFLLWYDEGEERNRGNFPPRFSGRQFPNYSSELNVNALELEDSALYLCASSEGQGPRAFFGQGTRLTVV.